Listed here is a single T cell receptor beta chain. The target antigen is unknown. The sample originates from a study of T cell responses to AZD1222 COVID-19 vaccine. Broader study findings: In the spike-specific TCR repertoire, nearly half reportedly target unmutated variant regions.

Assay used: immunoSEQ multiplex PCR; TCRdb lists only in-frame clones, some missing. The sample has over 150,000 clones, 85% to 90% seen once. V was pared by 4 bases and J by 0 bases, with 9 bases between. The CDR3 has 14 amino acids. The germline gives CDR1 MDHEN, CDR2 SYDVKM. This receptor was identified in an adult in good health. The rearrangement links TRBV28 to TRBJ1-1; perhaps TRBD1 as D (6 bases). Specimen: peripheral blood, collected on day 0 of AZD1222 vaccination. Written as DNA, the CDR3 is TGTGCCAGCAGTTCCGGGACATTGAACACTGAAGCTTTCTTT. This encodes CASSSGTLNTEAFF.